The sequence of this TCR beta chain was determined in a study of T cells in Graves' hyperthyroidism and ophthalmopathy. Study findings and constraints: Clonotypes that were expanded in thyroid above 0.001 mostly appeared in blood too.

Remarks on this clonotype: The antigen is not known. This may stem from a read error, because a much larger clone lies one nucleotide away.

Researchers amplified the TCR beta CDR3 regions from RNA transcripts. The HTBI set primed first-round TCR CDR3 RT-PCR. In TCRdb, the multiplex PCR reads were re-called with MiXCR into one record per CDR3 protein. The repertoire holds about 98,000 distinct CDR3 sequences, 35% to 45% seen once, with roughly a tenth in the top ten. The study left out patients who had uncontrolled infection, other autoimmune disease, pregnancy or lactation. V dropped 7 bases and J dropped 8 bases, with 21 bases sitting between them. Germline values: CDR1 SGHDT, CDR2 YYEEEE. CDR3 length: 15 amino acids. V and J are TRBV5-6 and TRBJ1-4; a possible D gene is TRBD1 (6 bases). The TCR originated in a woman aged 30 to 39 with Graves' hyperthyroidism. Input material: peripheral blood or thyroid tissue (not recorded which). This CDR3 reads CASGTARDMGEKLFF. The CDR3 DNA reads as TGTGCCAGCGGAACGGCCCGGGACATGGGGGAAAAACTGTTTTTT.